This entry lists 6 T cell receptor beta chains sequenced from one sample in a study of blood T cell repertoires in COVID-19. Sequenced by immunoSEQ multiplex PCR; TCRdb stores in-frame clones only, minus some. The repertoire holds more than 300,000 clones, with 80% to 90% as singletons. The sample comprised PBMCs or T cells enriched from blood (not recorded which). These receptor sequences come from a man aged 25 to 40 who had recovered from COVID-19.

V usage is TRBV7-2 and J usage is TRBJ2-3; maybe TRBD1 (5 bases). There are 15 residues in the CDR3. The V end lost 1 base, the J end lost 0 bases, and 8 bases lay between the germline ends. CDR1 and CDR2 from the germline V gene are SGHTA and FQGNSA. In nucleotides, the CDR3 is TGTGCCAGCAGCTTAGACTCAGGGAGCACAGATACGCAGTATTTT. Protein: CASSLDSGSTDTQYF.

The CDR3, as DNA: TGTGCCAGTAGAGAGACAGGGTGGACTGAAGCTTTCTTT. It is translated as CASRETGWTEAFF. V is TRBV19 and J is TRBJ1-1; 7 bases are shared with TRBD1. The V segment lost 6 bases and the J segment 5 bases; nucleotides outside the gene matches: 6. The CDR3 covers 13 residues. Germline-derived CDR1 and CDR2 are LNHDA and SQIVND (reference sequence).

This chain uses TRBV28 with TRBJ1-2; D unclear. V lost 3 bases and J lost 5, with 7 bases in between. The CDR3 is made up of 12 amino acids. Per germline, CDR1 MDHEN and CDR2 SYDVKM. CDR3 DNA: TGTGCCAGCAGTTTCCGAGTTTATGGCTACACCTTC. Protein sequence: CASSFRVYGYTF.

This clone was counted a single time. This chain uses TRBV28 with TRBJ2-7; 7 bases are a match to TRBD2. Germline V gene data show CDR1 as MDHEN and CDR2 as SYDVKM. The CDR3 is made up of 15 amino acids. J lost 2 bases, V lost 6 bases, and 10 bases had no gene match. For the CDR3, the DNA is TGTGCCAGCAGGGGGGGGGAGCAGAGGGCCTACGAGCAGTACTTC. It specifies CASRGGEQRAYEQYF.

V gene TRBV4-1 combines with J gene TRBJ1-5, with 7 bases that match TRBD1. CDR1 is MGHRA and CDR2 is YSYEKL in the germline V gene. This CDR3 contains 17 residues. Trimming cost V 0 bases and J 7 bases; bases outside gene matches: 12. Written as DNA, the CDR3 is TGCGCCAGCAGCCAAGAGGAGGGCAGGGGGTTGCGGCAGCCCCAGCATTTT. Its protein is CASSQEEGRGLRQPQHF.

The V call is TRBV5-1, the J call TRBJ2-7, with D hard to call. Germline CDR1 SGHRS, CDR2 YFSETQ. CDR3 length: 15 residues. V gave up 4 bases and J gave up 0 bases, with 14 bases separating them. The CDR3 region has the DNA TGCGCCAGCAGCCCCCGACCAGGCGCCTCCTACGAGCAGTACTTC. Translation: CASSPRPGASYEQYF. Supplemented by reference TRBV5-1 and TRBJ2-7, the full variable domain reads KAGVTQTPRYLIKTRGQQVTLSCSPISGHRSVSWYQQTPGQGLQFLFEYFSETQRNKGNFPGRFSGRQFSNSRSEMNVSTLELGDSALYLCASSPRPGASYEQYFGPGTRLTVT.